The subject of this entry is one TCR beta chain. Its antigen remains unidentified. Qualities for individual bases were not recorded, and no much larger clone is one base off. Samples from volunteer blood donors who had recovered from COVID-19 were contributed by a second Seattle source. Collaborating institutions collected whole blood in K2EDTA tubes following their own protocols. For TCRbeta analysis, collaborator samples were shipped as frozen whole blood, as isolated PBMCs, or as DNA extracted from either sample type. The CDR1 and CDR2 encoded by the germline V gene are MNHEY and SVGEGT. The CDR3 numbers 12 residues from cysteine through phenylalanine. The retained sequence is limited to the CDR3, 36 bases, with the frame set at the first base. The germline ends are 5 bases apart after V is trimmed by 0 bases and J by 5 bases. TCRbeta CDR3 regions were amplified from genomic DNA by means of the immunoSEQ Assay, a bias-controlled multiplex PCR. The published analysis was carried out like this. Within the assay, amplification of reference gene primers was used to estimate how many nucleated cells each sample contained. To quantify the absolute abundance of each unique TCRbeta CDR3 rearrangement, sequence reads were collapsed and filtered. For each sample, productive Simpson clonality was calculated as the square root of Simpson's diversity index over productive rearrangements. Here the immuneACCESS table is served through TCRdb, limited to in-frame sequences with V and J called. Missing clones are a known gap in these copies; in checked studies unresolved V genes cover under half, and the rest lacks a known reason. The DNA gave D and trimming, while V, J and clone size come from that table. For this sample there are 140,000 or so clones; roughly 80% appear just once. The top ten constitute about 4% of the sample.

The data are from a study of blood T cell repertoires in COVID-19 (TCRdb year 2020). Describing the broader study: Collaborator samples came from the United States, Italy and Spain and covered acute and convalescent phases of COVID-19. The repertoires were released in a freely available public database intended as a resource for research on the immune response to SARS-CoV-2. Deeply sampled blood TCRbeta repertoires from subjects exposed to, actively infected with, or recovered from COVID-19 were included in the dataset. The material from the prospective study consisted of cDNA or gDNA derived from T cells, B-cell-depleted T cells, or PBMCs. Samples were obtained from the ongoing ImmuneRACE study (first 160 participants) and from 1,254 subjects provided by 6 global collaborators. A de-identified subject ID, COVID-19 status, age in years and sex were almost always included in the sample metadata. Where HLA class I and class II types were available, the types were taken from metadata supplied by the sample provider, not from assay-based typing. Beyond this particular receptor, the publication reports: Clinical and demographic metadata were provided uncurated, with the amount varying by source and participant.

The chain is encoded by TRBV6-2 or TRBV6-3 joined to TRBJ2-7, with no reliable assignment of the D segment. The origin of this receptor is a man between 65 and 85 years old who had recovered from COVID-19. Source material: peripheral blood. DNA sequence: TGTGCCAGCAGTTACTCGAGTAACGAGCAGTACTTC. Translated, this gives CASSYSSNEQYF.